This is a list of T cell receptor beta chains from one sample in a study of OX40 agonist ivuxolimab in advanced cancers. The repertoire was sequenced with immunoSEQ multiplex PCR; TCRdb's copy has only in-frame clones and lacks some. This table holds approximately 70,000 clones, around 94% found once. Source: CD4+ or CD8+ T cells sorted from blood, taken in a trial of the OX40 agonist ivuxolimab. The origin of the receptors is an adult with an advanced solid tumor such as melanoma, head and neck, liver or kidney cancer. Each CDR3 is given with its conserved first and last residue.

j_call	v_call	cdr3_aa
TRBJ2-1	TRBV28	CASSFGRAAGEQFF
TRBJ2-4	TRBV5-1	CASSLRGYSVAKNIQYF
TRBJ2-1	TRBV6-4	CASSDSSYNEQFF
TRBJ2-7	TRBV5-5	CASSLGAAFSYEQYF
TRBJ2-5	TRBV7-2	CASSKGGGEIKETQYF
TRBJ1-1	TRBV13	CASSFAFGVEWNTEAFF
TRBJ1-5	TRBV28	CASSNPRVGNQPQHF
TRBJ1-1	TRBV5-6	CASTLGPPGYTEAFF
TRBJ2-7	TRBV5-1	CASSPSSYEQYF
TRBJ1-1	TRBV11-2	CASSLKRGGTLNTEAFF
TRBJ2-7	TRBV4-3	CASSRGTDLYEQYF
TRBJ2-3	TRBV6-4	CASRDRLRTDTQYF
TRBJ1-6	TRBV30	CALSDLNSPLHF
TRBJ2-7	TRBV4-3	CASSQDGEQYF
TRBJ2-5	TRBV6-5	CASSYSVSRRRETQYF
TRBJ2-1	TRBV7-6	CASSTRTSGIYNEQFF